What follows are 3 T cell receptor beta chains derived from one specimen sequenced in a study of T-cell reconstitution after alpha-beta-depleted transplantation in children listed by TCRdb under 2016. Reading the label with the study, this specimen's treatment or condition is: allogeneic hematopoietic cell transplantation with graft depleted of TCRalphabeta T cells and CD19 B cells. Library preparation was by PCR. TCRdb shows the sequencer as Illumina HiSeq 2500. Molecular barcoding was employed in the preparation of TCR libraries, with unique molecular identifiers being used to normalize TCRbeta repertoire quantification. TCRdb handled the public reads itself, with Q25 trimming in fastp and clone calling in MiXCR, and kept productive beta chains. Entries are consolidated by CDR3 protein sequence, retaining the most common genes and DNA. Present in this sample are about a million distinct CDR3 sequences, about 26% of which were seen just once. Jointly, the top ten make up over 25% of the sample.

The sample consisted of PBMCs, mostly from graft donor cells, taken 360 days after TCRalphabeta/CD19-depleted stem cell transplant. Source of these receptors: a boy under two years old who had a stem cell transplant for SCID, so the T cells may come from the graft donor.

This clonotype has more than one count but fewer than ten. The genes are TRBV4-2 and TRBJ1-6, with unresolved D. V was shortened by 4 bases and J by 5 bases, with 12 bases between the two germline ends. The CDR3 is 15 residues long. Germline lookup yields CDR1 LGHNA and CDR2 YNFKEQ. CDR3 amino acids: CASSPVPEDNSPLHF. CDR3 nucleotide sequence: TGTGCCAGCAGCCCGGTCCCCGAGGATAATTCACCCCTCCACTTT.

The gene calls are TRBV12-3 or TRBV12-4 and TRBJ2-5; tentative D call: TRBD2 (6 bases). The CDR3 extends over 16 amino acids. Deletions cut 5 bases from V and 5 bases from J, with 21 bases between. DNA of the CDR3: TGTGCCAGCAGTCGGGGTGGACCGGGGGTCGGGGAGACCCAGTACTTC. This sequence encodes CASSRGGPGVGETQYF.

This clonotype was picked up a small number of times. CDR3 amino acids: CASRARQGADTEAFF. Written as DNA, the CDR3 is TGTGCCAGCAGGGCGAGACAGGGGGCGGACACTGAAGCTTTCTTT. The chain couples TRBV7-2 to TRBJ1-1, with 10 bases identical to TRBD1. The germline gives CDR1 SGHTA, CDR2 FQGNSA. The ends lost 6 bases at V and 3 bases at J; junction bases unmatched: 7. This CDR3 is 15 amino acids long.